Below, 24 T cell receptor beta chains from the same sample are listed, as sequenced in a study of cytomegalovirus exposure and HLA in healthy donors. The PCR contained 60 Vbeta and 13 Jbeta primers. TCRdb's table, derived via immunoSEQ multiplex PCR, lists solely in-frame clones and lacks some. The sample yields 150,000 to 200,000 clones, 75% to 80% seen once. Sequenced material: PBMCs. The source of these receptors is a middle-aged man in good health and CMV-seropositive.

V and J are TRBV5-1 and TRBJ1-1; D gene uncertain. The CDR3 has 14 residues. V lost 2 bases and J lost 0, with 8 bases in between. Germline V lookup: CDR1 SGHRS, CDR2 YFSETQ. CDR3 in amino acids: CASSFRELNTEAFF. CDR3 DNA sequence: TGCGCCAGCAGCTTCCGGGAGCTGAACACTGAAGCTTTCTTT.

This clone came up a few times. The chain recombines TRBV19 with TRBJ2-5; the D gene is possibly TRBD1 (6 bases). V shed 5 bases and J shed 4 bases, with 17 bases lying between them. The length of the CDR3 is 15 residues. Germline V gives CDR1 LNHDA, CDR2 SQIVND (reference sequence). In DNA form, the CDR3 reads TGTGCCAGTAGTCCAGGGGACCTCCGGGGAGAGACCCAGTACTTC. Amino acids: CASSPGDLRGETQYF.

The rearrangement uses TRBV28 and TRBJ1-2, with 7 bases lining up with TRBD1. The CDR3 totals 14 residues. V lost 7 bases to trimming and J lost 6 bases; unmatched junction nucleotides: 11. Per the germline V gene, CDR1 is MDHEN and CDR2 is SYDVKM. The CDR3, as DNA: TGTGCCAGCAACCCAGGACAGGCCGTCCATGGCTACACCTTC. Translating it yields CASNPGQAVHGYTF.

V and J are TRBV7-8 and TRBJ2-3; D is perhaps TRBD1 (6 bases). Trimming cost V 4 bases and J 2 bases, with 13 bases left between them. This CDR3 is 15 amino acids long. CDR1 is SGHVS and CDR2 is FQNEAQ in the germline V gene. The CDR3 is CASSSGQLATDTQYF. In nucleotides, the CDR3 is TGTGCCAGCAGCTCCGGACAGCTAGCCACAGATACGCAGTATTTT.

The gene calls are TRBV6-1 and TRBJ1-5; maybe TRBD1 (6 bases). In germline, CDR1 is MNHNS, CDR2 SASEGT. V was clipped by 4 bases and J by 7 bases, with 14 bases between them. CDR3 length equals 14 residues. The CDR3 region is CASSGGQSFQPQHF. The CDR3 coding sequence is TGTGCCAGCAGTGGGGGGCAGAGCTTCCAGCCCCAGCATTTT.

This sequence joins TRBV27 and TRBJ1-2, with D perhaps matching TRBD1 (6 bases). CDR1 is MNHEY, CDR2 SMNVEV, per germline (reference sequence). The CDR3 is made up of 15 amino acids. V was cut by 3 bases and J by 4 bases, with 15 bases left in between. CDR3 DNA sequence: TGTGCCAGCAGTTTTGGGGCAGGGGTCGTCTATGGCTACACCTTC. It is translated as CASSFGAGVVYGYTF.

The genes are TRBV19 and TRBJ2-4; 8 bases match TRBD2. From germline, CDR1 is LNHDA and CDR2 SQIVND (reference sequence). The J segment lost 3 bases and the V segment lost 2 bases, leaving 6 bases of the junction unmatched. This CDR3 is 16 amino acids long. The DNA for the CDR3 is TGTGCCAGTAGTATATATGGAGCGGGGGACAAAAACATTCAGTACTTC. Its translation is CASSIYGAGDKNIQYF.

Here the CDR3 DNA reads TGTGCCAGCAGCTTGGCCCGCGTGTCCTACGAGCAGTACTTC. Residues: CASSLARVSYEQYF. The chain recombines TRBV5-6 with TRBJ2-7; the D is unclear. CDR3 length: 14 amino acids. Germline CDR1 reads SGHDT; CDR2 reads YYEEEE. V was trimmed by 0 bases and J by 1 base, leaving 8 bases between them.

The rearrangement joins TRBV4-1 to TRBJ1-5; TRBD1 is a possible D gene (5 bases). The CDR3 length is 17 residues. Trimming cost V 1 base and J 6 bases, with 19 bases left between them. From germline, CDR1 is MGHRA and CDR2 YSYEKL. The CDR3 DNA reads TGCGCCAGCAGCCAAGGTCTCCTCGCAGGGACTGGTCAGCCCCAGCATTTT. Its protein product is CASSQGLLAGTGQPQHF.

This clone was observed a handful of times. The CDR3 coding sequence is TGTGCCACCCAGCCCGGGGGATCTCATGGCTACACCTTC. Residues: CATQPGGSHGYTF. The gene calls are TRBV28 and TRBJ1-2, with D maybe TRBD1 (5 bases). The CDR3 runs to 13 residues. Germline-derived CDR1 and CDR2 are MDHEN and SYDVKM. V gave up 10 bases and J gave up 6 bases, with 18 bases separating them.

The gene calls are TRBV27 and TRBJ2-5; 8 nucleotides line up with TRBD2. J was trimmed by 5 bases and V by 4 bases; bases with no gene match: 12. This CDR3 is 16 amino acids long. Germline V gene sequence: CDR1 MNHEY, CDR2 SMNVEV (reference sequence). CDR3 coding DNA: TGTGCCAGCAGTTCAGAGGGACTAGGGGGGCTGGAGACCCAGTACTTC. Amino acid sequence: CASSSEGLGGLETQYF.

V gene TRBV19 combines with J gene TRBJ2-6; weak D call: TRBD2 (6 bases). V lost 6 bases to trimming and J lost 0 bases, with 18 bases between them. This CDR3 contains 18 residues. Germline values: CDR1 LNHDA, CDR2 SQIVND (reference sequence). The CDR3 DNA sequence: TGTGCCAGTAGCACTGGAGGGCCTTTTAGCTCTGGGGCCAACGTCCTGACTTTC. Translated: CASSTGGPFSSGANVLTF.

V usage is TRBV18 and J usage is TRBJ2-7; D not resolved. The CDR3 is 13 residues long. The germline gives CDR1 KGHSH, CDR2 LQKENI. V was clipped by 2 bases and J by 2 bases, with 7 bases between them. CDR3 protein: CASSPGPTYEQYV. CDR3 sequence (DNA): TGTGCCAGCTCACCAGGGCCGACCTACGAGCAGTACGTC.

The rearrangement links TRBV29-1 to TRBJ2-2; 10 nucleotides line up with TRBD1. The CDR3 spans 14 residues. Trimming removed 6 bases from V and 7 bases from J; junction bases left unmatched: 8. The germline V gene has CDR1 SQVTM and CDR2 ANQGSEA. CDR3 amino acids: CSVVGTGVGGELFF. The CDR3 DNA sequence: TGCAGCGTCGTGGGGACAGGGGTAGGCGGGGAGCTGTTTTTT.

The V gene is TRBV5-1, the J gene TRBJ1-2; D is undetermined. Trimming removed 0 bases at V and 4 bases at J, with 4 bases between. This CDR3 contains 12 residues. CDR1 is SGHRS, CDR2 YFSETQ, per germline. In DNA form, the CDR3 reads TGCGCCAGCAGCTTGGATAGCTATGGCTACACCTTC. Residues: CASSLDSYGYTF.

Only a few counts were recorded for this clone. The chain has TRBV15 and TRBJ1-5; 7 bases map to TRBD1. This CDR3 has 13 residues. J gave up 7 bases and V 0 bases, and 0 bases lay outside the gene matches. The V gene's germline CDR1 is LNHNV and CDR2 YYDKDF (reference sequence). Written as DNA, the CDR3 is TGTGCCACCAGCAGAGACAGGGGGCAGCCCCAGCATTTT. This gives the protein CATSRDRGQPQHF.

The CDR3 DNA sequence: TGTGCCAGCAACCTACAGGGGGGCGGCCAAGAGACCCAGTACTTC. As protein: CASNLQGGGQETQYF. The chain recombines TRBV28 with TRBJ2-5, with 8 bases lining up with TRBD1. Germline V gene sequence: CDR1 MDHEN, CDR2 SYDVKM. V lost 7 bases, J lost 1 base, and 8 bases stayed unmatched. The CDR3 loop spans 15 amino acids. The full variable domain, with the rest looked up from reference TRBV28 and TRBJ2-5, is DVKVTQSSRYLVKRTGEKVFLECVQDMDHENMFWYRQDPGLGLRLIYFSYDVKMKEKGDIPEGYSVSREKKERFSLILESASTNQTSMYLCASNLQGGGQETQYFGPGTRLLVL.

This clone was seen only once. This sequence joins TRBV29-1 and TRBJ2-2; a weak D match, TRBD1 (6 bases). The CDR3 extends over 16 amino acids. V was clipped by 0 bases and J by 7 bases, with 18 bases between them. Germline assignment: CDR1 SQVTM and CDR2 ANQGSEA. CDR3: CSVEDPPGHLGGELFF. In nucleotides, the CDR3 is TGCAGCGTTGAAGATCCCCCGGGACACCTCGGCGGGGAGCTGTTTTTT.

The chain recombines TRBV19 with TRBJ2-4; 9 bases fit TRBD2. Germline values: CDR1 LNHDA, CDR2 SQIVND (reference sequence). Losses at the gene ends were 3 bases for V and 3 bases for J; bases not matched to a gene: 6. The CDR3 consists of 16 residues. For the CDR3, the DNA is TGTGCCAGTAGTATTGGCCTAGCGGGGAACAAAAACATTCAGTACTTC. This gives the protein CASSIGLAGNKNIQYF.

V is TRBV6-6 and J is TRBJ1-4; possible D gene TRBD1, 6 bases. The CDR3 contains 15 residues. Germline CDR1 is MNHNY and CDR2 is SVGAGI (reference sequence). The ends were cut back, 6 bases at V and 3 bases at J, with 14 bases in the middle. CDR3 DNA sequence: TGTGCCAGCAGGCTTACAGGGCCTCCTAATGAAAAACTGTTTTTT. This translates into CASRLTGPPNEKLFF.

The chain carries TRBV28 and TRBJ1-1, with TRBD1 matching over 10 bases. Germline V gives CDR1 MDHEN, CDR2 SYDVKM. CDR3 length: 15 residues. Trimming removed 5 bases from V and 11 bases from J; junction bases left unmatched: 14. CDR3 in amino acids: CASSPADRGPGEAFF. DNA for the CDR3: TGTGCCAGCAGTCCGGCTGACAGGGGGCCAGGTGAGGCTTTCTTT.

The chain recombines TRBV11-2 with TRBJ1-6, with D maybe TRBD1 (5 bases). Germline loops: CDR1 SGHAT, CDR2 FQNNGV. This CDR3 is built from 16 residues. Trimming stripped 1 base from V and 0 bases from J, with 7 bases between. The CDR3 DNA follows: TGTGCCAGCAGCTTAGCCGGGGGCTCCTATAATTCACCCCTCCACTTT. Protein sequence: CASSLAGGSYNSPLHF.

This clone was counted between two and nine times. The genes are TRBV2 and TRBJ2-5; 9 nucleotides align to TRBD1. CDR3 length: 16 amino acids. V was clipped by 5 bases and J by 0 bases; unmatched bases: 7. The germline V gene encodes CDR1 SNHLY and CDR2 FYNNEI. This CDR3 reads CASSKPGQGDQETQYF. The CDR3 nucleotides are TGTGCCAGCAGTAAACCGGGACAGGGAGACCAAGAGACCCAGTACTTC.

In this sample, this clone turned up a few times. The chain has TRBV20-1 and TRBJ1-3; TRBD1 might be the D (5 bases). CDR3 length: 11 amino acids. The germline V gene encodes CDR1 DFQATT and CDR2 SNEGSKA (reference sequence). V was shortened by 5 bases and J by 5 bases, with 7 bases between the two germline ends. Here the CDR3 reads CSALDRNTIYF. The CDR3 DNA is TGCAGTGCTCTGGACAGAAACACCATATATTTT.